This T cell receptor (beta chain) was sequenced in a study of graft-versus-host responses after intestinal transplantation. Study outcomes and limitations: Early post-transplant HvG declines tracked with peak circulating GvH clone levels. Analysis identified GvH clones in recipient marrow, with some appearing first in ileum or blood.

Germline-derived CDR1 and CDR2 are LNHDA and SQIVND (reference sequence). Trimming left V 6 bases short and J 7 bases short, with 19 bases between. The CDR3 loop spans 14 amino acids. As to this clone: Its antigen is still unknown.

Libraries were prepared by immunoSEQ multiplex PCR; TCRdb keeps only in-frame clonotypes and omits some of them. Among roughly 100,000 clones, roughly 93% were seen once, and the ten largest hold more than 0.9%. The rearrangement joins TRBV19 to TRBJ2-7; no clear D. The sequence was obtained from a human donor who received an intestinal transplant. The material was unstimulated CD8+ T cells sorted from spleen or lymph node cells, obtained before intestinal transplant. CDR3 amino acids: CASSMDGPTVEQYF. CDR3 sequence (DNA): TGTGCCAGTAGCATGGACGGACCTACGGTTGAGCAGTACTTC.